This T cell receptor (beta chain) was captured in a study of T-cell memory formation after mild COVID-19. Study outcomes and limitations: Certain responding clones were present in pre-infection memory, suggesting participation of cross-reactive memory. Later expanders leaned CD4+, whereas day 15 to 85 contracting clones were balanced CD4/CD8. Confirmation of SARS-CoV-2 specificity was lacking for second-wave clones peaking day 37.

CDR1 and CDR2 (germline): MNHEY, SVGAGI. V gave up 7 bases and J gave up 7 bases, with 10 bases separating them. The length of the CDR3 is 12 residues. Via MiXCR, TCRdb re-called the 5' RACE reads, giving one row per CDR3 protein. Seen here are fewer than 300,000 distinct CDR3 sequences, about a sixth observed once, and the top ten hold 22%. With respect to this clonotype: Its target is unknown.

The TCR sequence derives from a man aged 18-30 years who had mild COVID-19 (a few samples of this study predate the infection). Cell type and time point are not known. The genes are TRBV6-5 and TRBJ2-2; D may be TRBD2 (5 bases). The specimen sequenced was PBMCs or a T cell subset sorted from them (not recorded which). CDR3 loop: CASTGLGGELFF. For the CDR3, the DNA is TGTGCCAGCACCGGACTCGGCGGGGAGCTGTTTTTT.